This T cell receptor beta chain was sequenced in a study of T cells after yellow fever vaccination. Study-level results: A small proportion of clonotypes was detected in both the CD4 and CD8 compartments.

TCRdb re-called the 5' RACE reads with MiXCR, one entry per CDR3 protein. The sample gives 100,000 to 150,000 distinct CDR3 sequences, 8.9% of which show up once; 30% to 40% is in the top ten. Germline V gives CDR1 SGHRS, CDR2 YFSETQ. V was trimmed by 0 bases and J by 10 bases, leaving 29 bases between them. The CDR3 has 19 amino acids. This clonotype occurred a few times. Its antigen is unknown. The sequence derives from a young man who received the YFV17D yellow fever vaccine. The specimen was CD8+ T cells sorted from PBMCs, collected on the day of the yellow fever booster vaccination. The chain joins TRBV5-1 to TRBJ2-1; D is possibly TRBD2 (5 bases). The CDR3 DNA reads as TGCGCCAGCAGCTTGGGGACTGGACCTAACAATGAGCCCAAAAGGGAGCAGTTCTTC. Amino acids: CASSLGTGPNNEPKREQFF.